Below, 18 T cell receptor beta chains from the same sample are listed, as sequenced in a study of beta chain features in type 1 diabetes. The antigens of these receptors remain unknown. The authors reverse transcribed all of the isolated RNA, so sequencing captured expressed TCRB transcripts. TCRdb keeps only in-frame clones here, not all; method: immunoSEQ multiplex PCR. Of 20,000 to 25,000 clones in the sample, 50% to 70% were seen once. General study findings and limits: Among all four CD4+ subsets, Type 1 diabetes patients had TCRB CDR3s that were moderately but significantly shorter.

The sequencing input was stem cell memory CD4+ T cells from blood. These receptor sequences come from a man aged 18 to 30 with type 1 diabetes.

The rearrangement joins TRBV6-1 to TRBJ1-5; the D gene is possibly TRBD1 (5 bases). The ends were cut back, 4 bases at V and 3 bases at J, with 13 bases in the middle. The germline V gene encodes CDR1 MNHNS and CDR2 SASEGT. CDR3 length: 15 amino acids. CDR3 coding DNA: TGTGCCAGCAGTGTTCAGGGCCGCTACAATCAGCCCCAGCATTTT. Protein sequence: CASSVQGRYNQPQHF.

This chain uses TRBV5-4 with TRBJ1-4; 9 bases match TRBD1. The CDR3 covers 15 residues. Germline trimming cut 0 bases from V and 5 bases from J; bases unmatched to any gene: 2. Per the germline V gene, CDR1 is SGHNT and CDR2 is YYREEE (reference sequence). Here the CDR3 reads CASSLAGTGNEKLFF. The CDR3 coding sequence is TGTGCCAGCAGCTTGGCCGGGACAGGGAATGAAAAACTGTTTTTT. Variable domain in full (rest from reference TRBV5-4 and TRBJ1-4): ETGVTQSPTHLIKTRGQQVTLRCSSQSGHNTVSWYQQALGQGPQFIFQYYREEENGRGNFPPRFSGLQFPNYSSELNVNALELDDSALYLCASSLAGTGNEKLFFGSGTQLSVL.

This clone was observed a handful of times. The chain combines TRBV30 with TRBJ2-5, with D perhaps matching TRBD1 (6 bases). The CDR3 spans 14 residues. Trimming took 3 bases from V and 3 from J, leaving 14 bases between them. Germline CDR1 GTSNPN, CDR2 SVGIG (reference sequence). The CDR3 loop reads CAWSPNRVKETQYF. In nucleotides, the CDR3 is TGTGCCTGGAGCCCAAACAGGGTAAAAGAGACCCAGTACTTC.

This clone was seen more than once but under ten times. The chain uses TRBV5-4 and TRBJ2-2, with 7 bases that match TRBD2. Germline V lookup: CDR1 SGHNT, CDR2 YYREEE (reference sequence). V shed 4 bases and J 3 bases; nucleotides not matched to a gene: 9. The CDR3 consists of 16 residues. The CDR3 nucleotides are TGTGCCAGCAGCCCGCCGACTAGCATGTACACCGGGGAGCTGTTTTTT. Translation: CASSPPTSMYTGELFF.

This clone has just a few counts. The chain is built from TRBV5-1 and TRBJ2-7; TRBD2 aligns across 14 bases. V lost 4 bases, J lost 5 bases, and 5 bases stayed unmatched. Germline assignment: CDR1 SGHRS and CDR2 YFSETQ. The CDR3 runs to 15 residues. The CDR3 protein is CASSRGLAGANEQYF. In DNA form, the CDR3 reads TGCGCCAGCAGCCGGGGACTAGCGGGAGCAAACGAGCAGTACTTC.

The chain links TRBV30 to TRBJ2-1; 16 nucleotides agree with TRBD2. Germline CDR1 GTSNPN, CDR2 SVGIG (reference sequence). CDR3 length equals 19 residues. Trimming removed 4 bases from V and 2 bases from J; junction bases left unmatched: 11. DNA of the CDR3: TGTGCCTGGACCGCAGGGGCAGGGACTAGCGGGAGGGCCTACAATGAGCAGTTCTTC. Amino acid sequence: CAWTAGAGTSGRAYNEQFF.

This rearrangement joins TRBV6-6 to TRBJ2-3, with TRBD1 matching 9 bases. Germline V gene lookup returns CDR1 MNHNY and CDR2 SVGAGI (reference sequence). V was clipped by 7 bases and J by 6 bases; unmatched bases: 5. CDR3 length: 13 residues. CDR3 residues: CASNDRGGDTQYF. Written as DNA, the CDR3 is TGTGCCAGCAACGACAGGGGGGGGGATACGCAGTATTTT.

This clone was counted only a few times. The chain links TRBV27 to TRBJ1-3; D not certain. In germline, CDR1 is MNHEY, CDR2 SMNVEV (reference sequence). The CDR3 sequence is 12 residues long. V lost 8 bases and J lost 0, with 5 bases in between. The CDR3 protein is CASSFSGNTIYF. DNA of the CDR3: TGTGCCAGCTCCTTCTCTGGAAACACCATATATTTT.

This clone was seen more than once but under ten times. V and J are TRBV7-8 and TRBJ2-3, with TRBD1 identical over 10 bases. The CDR3 covers 14 residues. V was pared by 5 bases and J by 5 bases, with 4 bases of the junction left unmatched. Germline V lookup: CDR1 SGHVS, CDR2 FQNEAQ. CDR3 in DNA: TGTGCCAGCAGCGGACAGGGGGGTTTAGATACGCAGTATTTT. It translates to CASSGQGGLDTQYF.

The J gene is TRBJ2-1, the V gene TRBV18; the D gene is possibly TRBD2 (6 bases). The CDR3 spans 15 residues. Trimming shortened V by 2 bases and J by 3 bases, and 11 bases separated the two germline ends. CDR1 is KGHSH, CDR2 LQKENI, per germline. The CDR3 DNA reads as TGTGCCAGCTCACCAGACCTAGCGCTCTACAATGAGCAGTTCTTC. Its protein product is CASSPDLALYNEQFF.

The chain is built from TRBV7-9 and TRBJ2-2; tentatively, D is TRBD1 (6 bases). CDR1 and CDR2 (germline): SEHNR, FQNEAQ (reference sequence). V gave up 6 bases and J gave up 1 base, with 9 bases separating them. The CDR3 spans 14 residues. The CDR3 reads CASRPGQNTGELFF. The CDR3 nucleotides read TGTGCCAGCAGACCGGGACAGAACACCGGGGAGCTGTTTTTT.

This clone was observed a few times. The V and J genes are TRBV28 and TRBJ1-5, with D maybe TRBD1 (6 bases). Germline values: CDR1 MDHEN, CDR2 SYDVKM. Trimming removed 7 bases from V and 3 bases from J, with 16 bases in between. The CDR3 length is 15 residues. The CDR3 nucleotides are TGTGCCAGCACCCGAGGGGGGGCCTTCAATCAGCCCCAGCATTTT. This sequence encodes CASTRGGAFNQPQHF.

The genes are TRBV2 and TRBJ2-5; 14 bases are a match to TRBD2. Germline V gene data show CDR1 as SNHLY and CDR2 as FYNNEI. The CDR3 covers 15 residues. With 4 bases clipped from V and 5 bases from J, the junction kept 3 bases outside the gene matches. The CDR3 DNA reads as TGTGCCAGCAGTGCCGGGACTAGCGGGGGCGAGACCCAGTACTTC. Its translation is CASSAGTSGGETQYF.

There are a few counts of this clone. This chain connects TRBV2 to TRBJ1-2, with TRBD1 identical over 10 bases. The CDR3 has 14 residues. The V gene end was trimmed by 4 bases and the J gene end by 2 bases; junction bases not matched to a gene: 1. Per germline, CDR1 SNHLY and CDR2 FYNNEI. The CDR3 coding sequence is TGTGCCAGCAGTGGACAGGGGGCGAACTATGGCTACACCTTC. As protein: CASSGQGANYGYTF. The variable domain in full, with the rest retrieved from reference TRBV2 and TRBJ1-2, is EPEVTQTPSHQVTQMGQEVILRCVPISNHLYFYWYRQILGQKVEFLVSFYNNEISEKSEIFDDQFSVERPDGSNFTLKIRSTKLEDSAMYFCASSGQGANYGYTFGSGTRLTVV.

This clone occurred a few times. The V call is TRBV30, the J call TRBJ1-2; D call uncertain. The germline V gene encodes CDR1 GTSNPN and CDR2 SVGIG (reference sequence). V was cut by 0 bases and J by 6 bases, with 14 bases left in between. The CDR3 has 14 amino acids. The CDR3 DNA is TGTGCCTGGAGTGTAACGAGCCATCCCAATGGCTACACCTTC. It yields the protein CAWSVTSHPNGYTF.

On this clone: A read error may account for a junction end that differs from germline. This chain joins TRBV2 and TRBJ1-4; D unresolved. The CDR3 covers 13 residues. Germline loops: CDR1 SNHLY, CDR2 FYNNEI. The CDR3 loop is CASSEARATPYHF. In nucleotides, the CDR3 is TGTGCCAGCAGTGAAGCGAGGGCGACCCCATACCATTTT.

This clone occurred a few times. This chain connects TRBV2 to TRBJ2-2; weak D call: TRBD2 (6 bases). Trimming stripped 9 bases from V and 4 bases from J, with 18 bases between. Germline assignment: CDR1 SNHLY and CDR2 FYNNEI. This CDR3 is 15 amino acids long. Here the CDR3 reads CASTTYGGSTGELFF. CDR3 in DNA: TGTGCCAGTACAACTTACGGGGGAAGCACCGGGGAGCTGTTTTTT.

The chain uses TRBV5-1 and TRBJ1-3; tentatively, D is TRBD1 (5 bases). This CDR3 contains 17 residues. V lost 2 bases and J lost 0, with 15 bases in between. The V gene's germline CDR1 is SGHRS and CDR2 YFSETQ. CDR3 sequence (DNA): TGCGCCAGCAGCTTCCGGTCAGGGACTGGCTCTGGAAACACCATATATTTT. This codes for CASSFRSGTGSGNTIYF.